Detailed here is one T cell receptor beta chain. This entry is derived from a study of T cell responses to AZD1222 COVID-19 vaccine. There are 13 residues in the CDR3. V shed 1 base and J shed 5 bases, with 6 bases lying between them. Using immunoSEQ multiplex PCR, the repertoire was profiled, and TCRdb retains in-frame clones only, with some absent. The sample includes approximately 150,000 clones, roughly 90% seen only once; the top ten take more than 1.3%. Here the sequenced sample was peripheral blood, taken on day 0 of AZD1222 vaccination. V is TRBV12-3 or TRBV12-4 and J is TRBJ2-1, with D unresolved. The receptor was derived from an adult in good health. The CDR3 protein is CASSLVRDNEQFF. The CDR3 DNA follows: TGTGCCAGCAGTTTAGTTCGTGACAATGAGCAGTTCTTC.